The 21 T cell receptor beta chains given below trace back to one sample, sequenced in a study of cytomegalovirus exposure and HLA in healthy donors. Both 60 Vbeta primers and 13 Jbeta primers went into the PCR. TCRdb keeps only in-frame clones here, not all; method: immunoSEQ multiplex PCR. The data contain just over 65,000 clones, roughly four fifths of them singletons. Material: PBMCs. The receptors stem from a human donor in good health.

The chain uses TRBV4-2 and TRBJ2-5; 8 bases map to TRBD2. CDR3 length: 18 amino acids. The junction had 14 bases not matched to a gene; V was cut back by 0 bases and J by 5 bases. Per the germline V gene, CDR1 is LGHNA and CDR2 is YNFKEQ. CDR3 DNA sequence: TGTGCCAGCAGCCAAGATTGGGGCCGCGGGAGGACATGGGAGACCCAGTACTTC. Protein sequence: CASSQDWGRGRTWETQYF.

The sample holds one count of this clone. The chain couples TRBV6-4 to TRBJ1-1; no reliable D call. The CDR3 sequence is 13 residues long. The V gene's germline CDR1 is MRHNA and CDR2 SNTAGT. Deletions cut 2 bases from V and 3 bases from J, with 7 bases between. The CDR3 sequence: CASSDESDTEAFF. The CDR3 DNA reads TGTGCCAGCAGTGACGAGTCGGACACTGAAGCTTTCTTT.

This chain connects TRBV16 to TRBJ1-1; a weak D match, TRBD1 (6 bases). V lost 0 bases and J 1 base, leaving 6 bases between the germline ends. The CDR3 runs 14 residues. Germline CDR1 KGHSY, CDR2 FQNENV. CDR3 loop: CASSQSGGNTEAFF. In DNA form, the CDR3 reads TGTGCCAGCAGCCAATCAGGGGGGAACACTGAAGCTTTCTTT.

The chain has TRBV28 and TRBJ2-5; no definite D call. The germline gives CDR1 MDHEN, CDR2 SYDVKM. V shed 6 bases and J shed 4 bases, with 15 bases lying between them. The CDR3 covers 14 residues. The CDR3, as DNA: TGTGCCAGCAGCCCCGGTGGCGGTGTAGAGACCCAGTACTTC. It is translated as CASSPGGGVETQYF.

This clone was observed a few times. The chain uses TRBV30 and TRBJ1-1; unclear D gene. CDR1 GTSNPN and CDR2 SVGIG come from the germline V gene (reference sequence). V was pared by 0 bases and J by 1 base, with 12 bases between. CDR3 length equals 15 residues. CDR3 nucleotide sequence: TGTGCCTGGAGTGTAGTGGCGGTAGAGAACACTGAAGCTTTCTTT. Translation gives CAWSVVAVENTEAFF.

The CDR3 region has the DNA TGTGCCAGTAAAGAGAGGGGGTTATCTAGCTCCTACGAGCAGTACTTC. It translates to CASKERGLSSSYEQYF. The chain couples TRBV19 to TRBJ2-7; perhaps TRBD1 as D (6 bases). Trimming removed 7 bases at V and 0 bases at J, with 19 bases between. The CDR3 contains 16 residues. Per the germline V gene, CDR1 is LNHDA and CDR2 is SQIVND (reference sequence).

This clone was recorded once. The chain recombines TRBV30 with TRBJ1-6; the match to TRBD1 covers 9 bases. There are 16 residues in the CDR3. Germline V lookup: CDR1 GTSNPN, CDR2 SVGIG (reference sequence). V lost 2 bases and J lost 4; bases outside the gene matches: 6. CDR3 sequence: CAWSKWTGEYNSPLHF. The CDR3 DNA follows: TGTGCCTGGAGTAAGTGGACAGGGGAGTATAATTCACCCCTCCACTTT.

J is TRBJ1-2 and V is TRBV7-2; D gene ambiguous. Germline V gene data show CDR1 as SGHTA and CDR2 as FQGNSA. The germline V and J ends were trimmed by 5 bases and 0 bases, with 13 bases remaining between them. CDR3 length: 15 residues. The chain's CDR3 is CASSPRTVSNYGYTF. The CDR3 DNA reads TGTGCCAGCAGCCCTAGAACTGTATCTAACTATGGCTACACCTTC. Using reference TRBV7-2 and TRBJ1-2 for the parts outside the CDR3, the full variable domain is GAGVSQSPSNKVTEKGKDVELRCDPISGHTALYWYRQSLGQGLEFLIYFQGNSAPDKSGLPSDRFSAERTGGSVSTLTIQRTQQEDSAVYLCASSPRTVSNYGYTFGSGTRLTVV.

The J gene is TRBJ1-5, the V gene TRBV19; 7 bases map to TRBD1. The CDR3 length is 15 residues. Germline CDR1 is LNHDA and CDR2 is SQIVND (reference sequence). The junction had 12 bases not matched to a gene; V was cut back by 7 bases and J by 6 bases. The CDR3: CASIRTGDGRQPQHF. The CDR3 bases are TGTGCCAGTATTAGAACAGGGGACGGTCGTCAGCCCCAGCATTTT.

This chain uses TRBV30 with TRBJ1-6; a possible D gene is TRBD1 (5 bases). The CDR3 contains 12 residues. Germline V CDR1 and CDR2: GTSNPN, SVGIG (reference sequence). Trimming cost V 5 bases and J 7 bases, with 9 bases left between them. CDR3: CAWAPGNSPLHF. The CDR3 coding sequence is TGTGCCTGGGCCCCAGGGAATTCACCCCTCCACTTT.

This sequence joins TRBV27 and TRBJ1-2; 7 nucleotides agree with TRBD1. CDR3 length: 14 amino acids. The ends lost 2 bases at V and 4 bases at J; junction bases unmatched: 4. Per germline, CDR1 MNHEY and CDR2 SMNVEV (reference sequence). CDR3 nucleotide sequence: TGTGCCAGCAGTTTAGGCAGGGGGATCTATGGCTACACCTTC. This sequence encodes CASSLGRGIYGYTF.

The CDR3 protein is CASSLRAGQEPQHF. CDR3 coding DNA: TGTGCCAGCAGCTTAAGGGCAGGGCAGGAGCCCCAGCATTTT. The chain recombines TRBV7-2 with TRBJ1-5; D perhaps matches TRBD1 (5 bases). V lost 2 bases, J lost 8 bases, and 13 bases lay in between. From germline, CDR1 is SGHTA and CDR2 FQGNSA. This CDR3 contains 14 residues. Full variable domain (remainder filled in from reference TRBV7-2 and TRBJ1-5): GAGVSQSPSNKVTEKGKDVELRCDPISGHTALYWYRQSLGQGLEFLIYFQGNSAPDKSGLPSDRFSAERTGGSVSTLTIQRTQQEDSAVYLCASSLRAGQEPQHFGDGTRLSIL.

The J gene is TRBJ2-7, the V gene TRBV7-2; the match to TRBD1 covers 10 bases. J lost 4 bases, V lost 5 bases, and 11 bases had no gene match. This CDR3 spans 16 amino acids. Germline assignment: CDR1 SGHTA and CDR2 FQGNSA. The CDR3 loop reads CASSQTGTGDIYEQYF. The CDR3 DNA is TGTGCCAGCAGCCAAACCGGGACAGGGGATATATACGAGCAGTACTTC. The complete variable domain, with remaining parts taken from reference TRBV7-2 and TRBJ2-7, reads GAGVSQSPSNKVTEKGKDVELRCDPISGHTALYWYRQSLGQGLEFLIYFQGNSAPDKSGLPSDRFSAERTGGSVSTLTIQRTQQEDSAVYLCASSQTGTGDIYEQYFGPGTRLTVT.

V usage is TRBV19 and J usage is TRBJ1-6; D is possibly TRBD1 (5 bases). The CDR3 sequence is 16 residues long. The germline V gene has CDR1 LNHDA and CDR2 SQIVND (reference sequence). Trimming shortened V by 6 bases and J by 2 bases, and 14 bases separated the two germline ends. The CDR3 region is CASRAVDSPYNSPLHF. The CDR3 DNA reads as TGTGCCAGTAGGGCGGTTGACAGTCCCTATAATTCACCCCTCCACTTT.

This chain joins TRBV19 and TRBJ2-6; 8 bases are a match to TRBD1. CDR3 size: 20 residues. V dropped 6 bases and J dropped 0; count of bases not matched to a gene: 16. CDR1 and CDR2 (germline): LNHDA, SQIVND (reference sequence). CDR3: CASSILLPGDRGSGANVLTF. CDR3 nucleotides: TGTGCCAGTAGCATCCTTCTTCCCGGAGACAGGGGCTCTGGGGCCAACGTCCTGACTTTC.

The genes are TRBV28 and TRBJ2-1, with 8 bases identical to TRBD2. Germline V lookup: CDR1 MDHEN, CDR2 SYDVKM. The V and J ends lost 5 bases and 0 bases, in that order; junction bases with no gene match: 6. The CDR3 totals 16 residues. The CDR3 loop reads CASSQIAGSSYNEQFF. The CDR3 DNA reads TGTGCCAGCAGTCAAATAGCGGGGTCCTCCTACAATGAGCAGTTCTTC.

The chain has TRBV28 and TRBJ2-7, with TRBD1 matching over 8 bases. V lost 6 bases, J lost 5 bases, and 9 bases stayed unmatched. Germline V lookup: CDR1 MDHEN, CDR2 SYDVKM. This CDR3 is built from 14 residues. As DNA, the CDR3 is TGTGCCAGCAGAGCCGGGACAGGACCAGACGAGCAGTACTTC. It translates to CASRAGTGPDEQYF.

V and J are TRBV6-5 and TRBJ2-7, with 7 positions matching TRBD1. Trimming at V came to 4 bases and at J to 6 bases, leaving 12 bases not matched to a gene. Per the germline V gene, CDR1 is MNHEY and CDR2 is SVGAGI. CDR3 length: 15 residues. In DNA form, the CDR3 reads TGTGCCAGCAGTTGGGACAGTCCTAACGCCGCCGAGCAGTACTTC. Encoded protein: CASSWDSPNAAEQYF.

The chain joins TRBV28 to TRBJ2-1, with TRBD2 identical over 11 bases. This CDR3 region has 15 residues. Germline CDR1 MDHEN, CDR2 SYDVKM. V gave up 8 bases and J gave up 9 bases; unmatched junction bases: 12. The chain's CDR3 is CASRPASGGIGEQFF. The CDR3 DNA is TGTGCCAGCCGCCCGGCTAGCGGGGGGATCGGTGAGCAGTTCTTC.

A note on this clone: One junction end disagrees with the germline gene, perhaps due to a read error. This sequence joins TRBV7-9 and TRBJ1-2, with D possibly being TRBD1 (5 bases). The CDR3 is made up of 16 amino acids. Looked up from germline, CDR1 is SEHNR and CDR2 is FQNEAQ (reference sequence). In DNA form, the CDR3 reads TGTTCCAGCAGCTTAGGATCCAGGGACTTAAACTATGGCTACACCTTC. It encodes CSSSLGSRDLNYGYTF.

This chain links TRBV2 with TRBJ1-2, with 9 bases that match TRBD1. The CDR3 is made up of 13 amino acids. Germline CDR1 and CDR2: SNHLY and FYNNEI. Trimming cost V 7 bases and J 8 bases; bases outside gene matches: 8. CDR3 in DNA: TGTGCCAGCAACAGTGGGACAGGGAAAGGCTACACCTTC. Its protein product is CASNSGTGKGYTF.